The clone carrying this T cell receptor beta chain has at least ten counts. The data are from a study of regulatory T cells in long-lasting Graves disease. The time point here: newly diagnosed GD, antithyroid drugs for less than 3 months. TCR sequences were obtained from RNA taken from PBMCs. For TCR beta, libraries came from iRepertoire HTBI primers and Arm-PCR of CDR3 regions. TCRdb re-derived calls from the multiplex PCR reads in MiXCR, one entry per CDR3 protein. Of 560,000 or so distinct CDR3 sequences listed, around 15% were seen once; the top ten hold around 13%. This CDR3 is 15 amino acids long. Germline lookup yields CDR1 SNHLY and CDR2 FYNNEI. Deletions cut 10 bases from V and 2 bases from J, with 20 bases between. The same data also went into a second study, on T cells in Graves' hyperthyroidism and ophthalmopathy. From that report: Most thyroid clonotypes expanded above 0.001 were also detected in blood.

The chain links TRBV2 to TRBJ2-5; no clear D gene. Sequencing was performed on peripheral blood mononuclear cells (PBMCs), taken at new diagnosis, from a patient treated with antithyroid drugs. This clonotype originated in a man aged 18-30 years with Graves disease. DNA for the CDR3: TGTGCCATCCAAAAGCCCATCGCAGGACAAGAGACCCAGTACTTC. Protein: CAIQKPIAGQETQYF.